What follows is one T cell receptor beta chain and its context. The V segment lost 0 bases and the J segment 6 bases; nucleotides outside the gene matches: 10. Germline V gene lookup returns CDR1 KGHSH and CDR2 LQKENI. This CDR3 has 16 amino acids. This sample is part of a study of blood T cell repertoires in COVID-19. As for the study in general: The cDNA or gDNA used as material had been derived from T cells, B-cell-depleted T cells, or PBMCs.

Study members were between roughly 18 and 100 years old and lived in 24 US regions. Categorization into cohorts depended on clinical history that participants reported. Cohort 3 recovery required two negative PCRs, clearance, or symptom resolution. Using immunoSEQ multiplex PCR, the repertoire was profiled, and TCRdb retains in-frame clones only, with some absent. The sample holds 290,000 or so clones, over 75% seen once. What was sequenced was PBMCs or T cells enriched from blood (not recorded which). This sequence joins TRBV18 and TRBJ2-7; 8 bases fit TRBD1. The receptor's source is a woman in her 30s who had recovered from COVID-19. CDR3 DNA sequence: TGTGCCAGCTCACCACCGGCAGGACAGGGAGTTTCCGAGCAGTACTTC. As protein: CASSPPAGQGVSEQYF.